One T cell receptor (beta chain) is described in this entry. The antigen is undetermined. The CDR3 is 13 amino acids. V lost 4 bases to trimming and J lost 5 bases, with 11 bases between them. Per the germline V gene, CDR1 is SGHDN and CDR2 is FVKESK. This entry is derived from a study of radiotherapy plus CTLA-4 blockade in lung cancer. Study-level results: In blood, after radiotherapy plus ipilimumab, tumor-derived TCR clones expanded.

Repertoires were generated with immunoSEQ multiplex PCR, while TCRdb's copy carries only in-frame clones and drops some. The sample has about 51,000 clones, roughly 77% seen once. The sample consisted of peripheral blood, taken from a patient treated with radiotherapy plus ipilimumab. The V call is TRBV14, the J call TRBJ2-5; D might be TRBD2 (5 bases). This clonotype was obtained from a human donor with non-small cell lung cancer whose response to radiotherapy plus ipilimumab could not be evaluated. CDR3: CASSPSGGETQYF. CDR3 in DNA: TGTGCCAGCAGCCCGTCCGGCGGGGAGACCCAGTACTTC.